One and the same sample provided the 8 T cell receptor beta chains below, sequenced in a study of T cells after yellow fever vaccination. A single record per CDR3 protein comes from TCRdb applying MiXCR to the 5' RACE reads. The table includes 250,000 to 400,000 distinct CDR3 sequences, about 4% detected once. This material consisted of PBMCs, taken 5 days after the yellow fever booster vaccination. These receptors were taken from a man aged 18-30 years who received the YFV17D yellow fever vaccine.

V gene TRBV7-3 combines with J gene TRBJ2-3; 11 bases match TRBD2. CDR3 size: 17 residues. The V gene end was trimmed by 2 bases and the J gene end by 3 bases; junction bases not matched to a gene: 7. From germline, CDR1 is SGHTA and CDR2 FQGTGA. DNA for the CDR3: TGTGCCAGCAGCTTATTGATTAGCGGGGGGGCTACAGATACGCAGTATTTT. It yields the protein CASSLLISGGATDTQYF.

This clonotype appeared a few times. This chain links TRBV3-1 with TRBJ2-5; D remains ambiguous. Germline lookup yields CDR1 LGHDT and CDR2 YNNKEL (reference sequence). The CDR3 has 15 amino acids. V was pared by 1 base and J by 2 bases, with 11 bases between. The CDR3 is CASSQGAAGQETQYF. The CDR3 coding sequence is TGTGCCAGCAGCCAAGGGGCGGCAGGTCAAGAGACCCAGTACTTC.

Many counts were recorded for this clonotype. This sequence joins TRBV6-6 and TRBJ1-4; the D gene is possibly TRBD1 (5 bases). Germline loops: CDR1 MNHNY, CDR2 SVGAGI (reference sequence). The V gene lost 4 bases and the J gene lost 7 bases, with 10 bases spanning the gap. The CDR3 runs to 13 residues. As DNA, the CDR3 is TGTGCCAGCAGTTTGGGGGGAGGTGAAAAACTGTTTTTT. Protein sequence: CASSLGGGEKLFF.

This clonotype was picked up many times. The V gene is TRBV12-3 or TRBV12-4, the J gene TRBJ1-1, with no clear D. This CDR3 is 13 amino acids long. V lost 2 bases and J lost 4, with 8 bases in between. The CDR3 DNA reads TGTGCCAGCAGTTTAAAGGGTGGCACTGAAGCTTTCTTT. This sequence encodes CASSLKGGTEAFF.

This clonotype has only a few counts. This chain joins TRBV4-3 and TRBJ2-7; perhaps TRBD1 as D (6 bases). With 7 bases removed from V and 4 bases from J, the gap between germline ends came to 14 bases. CDR1 and CDR2 from the germline V gene are LGHNA and YSLEER. The CDR3 runs to 13 residues. The CDR3 nucleotides read TGCGCCAGCACCACAGGGAAGGGATACGAGCAGTACGTC. Protein: CASTTGKGYEQYV.

The chain employs TRBV24-1 and TRBJ1-2; D uncertain. V was pared by 1 base and J by 0 bases, with 2 bases between. Germline CDR1 reads KGHDR; CDR2 reads SFDVKD. The CDR3 is 13 residues long. Written as DNA, the CDR3 is TGTGCCACCAGTGATTTTGCTAACTATGGCTACACCTTC. It yields the protein CATSDFANYGYTF.

The gene calls are TRBV6-6 and TRBJ1-2; 7 bases fit TRBD1. This CDR3 contains 14 residues. With V trimmed by 7 bases and J by 4 bases, 9 bases remained unmatched. The germline V gene has CDR1 MNHNY and CDR2 SVGAGI (reference sequence). In DNA form, the CDR3 reads TGTGCCAGCACCCAACACAGGGGCGGCTATGGCTACACCTTC. Its protein product is CASTQHRGGYGYTF.

The chain has TRBV12-3 or TRBV12-4 and TRBJ2-7; TRBD1 is a possible D gene (6 bases). The CDR3 spans 16 residues. V gave up 5 bases and J gave up 6 bases, with 23 bases separating them. CDR3 loop: CASSPQGGWDRTEQYF. CDR3 sequence (DNA): TGTGCCAGCAGTCCACAGGGTGGGTGGGATAGGACCGAGCAGTACTTC.